These 23 T cell receptor beta chains came from one sample sequenced in a study of blood T cell repertoires in COVID-19. Libraries were prepared by immunoSEQ multiplex PCR; TCRdb keeps only in-frame clonotypes and omits some of them. The sample lists about 63,000 clones, around 87% occurring once. Sequencing was done on a sample of peripheral blood. These receptors were taken from a man between 45 and 60 years old with active COVID-19.

The chain's CDR3 is CASTRGALSGVETQYF. DNA for the CDR3: TGCGCCAGCACGCGAGGTGCCTTATCGGGGGTTGAGACCCAGTACTTC. V usage is TRBV5-1 and J usage is TRBJ2-5; maybe TRBD2 (6 bases). Germline lookup yields CDR1 SGHRS and CDR2 YFSETQ. The CDR3 length is 16 residues. Trimming took 6 bases from V and 5 from J, leaving 23 bases between them.

The chain uses TRBV6-7 and TRBJ2-1; unclear D gene. TRBV6-7 is an open reading frame whose function is uncertain. V gave up 2 bases and J gave up 0 bases, with 11 bases separating them. The length of the CDR3 is 16 residues. The CDR3 is CASSYPERSSYNEQFF. In DNA form, the CDR3 reads TGTGCCAGCAGTTACCCGGAAAGGAGCTCCTACAATGAGCAGTTCTTC.

This clone was seen just once. The CDR3 DNA sequence: TGTGCCAGCAGCTTAGGGGACAGATATCAGCCCCAGCATTTT. It translates to CASSLGDRYQPQHF. The chain combines TRBV7-2 with TRBJ1-5; 7 positions match TRBD1. Per germline, CDR1 SGHTA and CDR2 FQGNSA. The CDR3 spans 14 residues. Trimming cost V 1 base and J 5 bases; bases outside gene matches: 2.

V and J are TRBV19 and TRBJ1-6, with 7 bases identical to TRBD1. This CDR3 comprises 16 residues. J gave up 13 bases and V 7 bases, and 19 bases lay outside the gene matches. The V gene's germline CDR1 is LNHDA and CDR2 SQIVND (reference sequence). The CDR3 reads CASTSASAGGRNPLHF. CDR3 bases: TGTGCCAGTACCTCCGCGTCGGCAGGGGGGCGGAACCCCCTCCACTTT.

The chain recombines TRBV6-5 with TRBJ2-3, with D possibly matching TRBD1 (5 bases). CDR3 length equals 16 residues. CDR1 is MNHEY and CDR2 is SVGAGI in the germline V gene. Trimming took 0 bases from V and 4 from J, leaving 14 bases between them. CDR3 loop: CASSYSVTEFPDTQYF. In DNA, the CDR3 is TGTGCCAGCAGTTACTCTGTGACAGAGTTCCCAGATACGCAGTATTTT.

The CDR3 loop is CASRFKGARNEQFF. The DNA for the CDR3 is TGTGCCAGCAGGTTCAAGGGGGCGAGGAATGAGCAGTTCTTC. The chain is built from TRBV5-8 and TRBJ2-1, with 7 positions matching TRBD1. The CDR3 is 14 residues long. V lost 5 bases and J lost 7; bases outside the gene matches: 9. Germline V gene data show CDR1 as SGHTS and CDR2 as YDEGEE.

J is TRBJ1-2 and V is TRBV5-4; 8 bases agree with TRBD1. CDR1 is SGHNT, CDR2 YYREEE, per germline (reference sequence). There are 16 residues in the CDR3. V gave up 2 bases and J gave up 1 base; unmatched junction bases: 7. CDR3 DNA sequence: TGTGCCAGCAGCTTTAGGGACAGGAAAGATAACTATGGCTACACCTTC. Protein: CASSFRDRKDNYGYTF.

The J gene is TRBJ2-1, the V gene TRBV6-4, with D possibly being TRBD1 (6 bases). CDR1 is MRHNA and CDR2 is SNTAGT in the germline V gene. CDR3 length: 13 amino acids. V lost 6 bases to trimming and J lost 5 bases, with 11 bases between them. The CDR3 spells CASSRTVNNEQFF. The DNA of the CDR3 is TGTGCCAGCAGCCGGACAGTAAACAATGAGCAGTTCTTC.

The chain employs TRBV20-1 and TRBJ1-1; possibly TRBD1 for D (5 bases). In germline, CDR1 is DFQATT, CDR2 SNEGSKA (reference sequence). There are 11 residues in the CDR3. Trimming cost V 8 bases and J 1 base, with 8 bases left between them. In DNA, the CDR3 is TGCAGTAAGGGGCAGAACACTGAAGCTTTCTTT. Translated: CSKGQNTEAFF.

Only one count was recorded for this clone. This chain connects TRBV5-5 to TRBJ1-1, with unresolved D. Between the trimmed V and J ends, which lost 2 bases and 9 bases, there was a span of 11 bases. The germline CDR1 and CDR2 sequences are SGHKS and YYEKEE (reference sequence). This CDR3 is 12 amino acids long. The CDR3 sequence: CASSFGDTKAFF. Here the CDR3 DNA reads TGTGCCAGCAGCTTCGGTGACACCAAAGCTTTCTTT.

This clone was observed a handful of times. J is TRBJ1-2 and V is TRBV9; no clear D gene. Trimming left V 0 bases short and J 8 bases short, with 8 bases between. This CDR3 is built from 12 residues. From germline, CDR1 is SGDLS and CDR2 YYNGEE. DNA for the CDR3: TGTGCCAGCAGCGTAGTGGGAGGCGGCTACACCTTC. Amino acid sequence: CASSVVGGGYTF.

The chain links TRBV18 to TRBJ2-3; D is perhaps TRBD2 (6 bases). V lost 3 bases and J lost 4, with 14 bases in between. The CDR3 has 15 residues. Per germline, CDR1 KGHSH and CDR2 LQKENI. The CDR3 nucleotides read TGTGCCAGCTCACCCCGACTAGAAGCTGCAGATACGCAGTATTTT. Residues: CASSPRLEAADTQYF.

The gene calls are TRBV19 and TRBJ1-6; D ambiguous. The CDR3 is made up of 13 amino acids. Germline assignment: CDR1 LNHDA and CDR2 SQIVND (reference sequence). The germline V and J ends were trimmed by 7 bases and 10 bases, with 14 bases remaining between them. The chain's CDR3 is CASKPVEGSPLHF. The CDR3 DNA follows: TGTGCCAGTAAGCCGGTGGAGGGATCACCCCTCCACTTT.

The rearrangement links TRBV7-9 to TRBJ1-1, with a possible D match to TRBD1 (6 bases). Germline V gene lookup returns CDR1 SEHNR and CDR2 FQNEAQ (reference sequence). V lost 7 bases, J lost 6 bases, and 15 bases lay in between. The CDR3 loop spans 13 amino acids. CDR3 protein: CASTSSGGAEAFF. The CDR3 DNA reads TGTGCCAGCACCTCCTCGGGGGGCGCTGAAGCTTTCTTT. Full variable domain (rest looked up from reference TRBV7-9 and TRBJ1-1): DTGVSQNPRHKITKRGQNVTFRCDPISEHNRLYWYRQTLGQGPEFLTYFQNEAQLEKSRLLSDRFSAERPKGSFSTLEIQRTEQGDSAMYLCASTSSGGAEAFFGQGTRLTVV.

This chain joins TRBV7-3 and TRBJ2-1, with a possible D match to TRBD2 (6 bases). Trimming pared 2 bases from V and 10 bases from J, leaving 18 bases between. The CDR3 consists of 15 residues. The germline V gene has CDR1 SGHTA and CDR2 FQGTGA. This CDR3 is CASSLVTGASGEQFF. For the CDR3, the DNA is TGTGCCAGCAGCTTAGTTACGGGAGCTTCGGGAGAGCAGTTCTTC.

The chain has TRBV7-2 and TRBJ2-7, with D unclear. The CDR3 is 12 residues long. The germline V gene encodes CDR1 SGHTA and CDR2 FQGNSA. Trimming cost V 5 bases and J 4 bases, with 9 bases left between them. CDR3 nucleotides: TGTGCCAGCAGCCAAATCGGGTACGAGCAGTACTTC. Translated, it gives CASSQIGYEQYF.

This clone turned up a few times. The chain employs TRBV28 and TRBJ1-6, with 7 bases that match TRBD1. The CDR3 length is 17 residues. Germline V gene lookup returns CDR1 MDHEN and CDR2 SYDVKM. J gave up 9 bases and V 7 bases, and 18 bases lay outside the gene matches. CDR3 loop: CASTSLLSNRGRSPLHF. CDR3 sequence (DNA): TGTGCCAGCACGTCCCTACTGTCCAACAGGGGCCGTTCACCCCTCCACTTT.

The chain couples TRBV9 to TRBJ2-7; D might be TRBD2 (6 bases). The CDR3 loop spans 15 amino acids. The V and J ends lost 4 bases and 4 bases respectively, with 18 bases between them. Germline-derived CDR1 and CDR2 are SGDLS and YYNGEE. This CDR3 is CASSQGLVAGYEQYF. For the CDR3, the DNA is TGTGCCAGCAGCCAAGGGTTGGTCGCGGGATACGAGCAGTACTTC.

The chain employs TRBV9 and TRBJ2-1, with 14 nucleotides matching TRBD2. CDR3 length equals 14 residues. The V gene end was trimmed by 3 bases and the J gene end by 10 bases; junction bases not matched to a gene: 3. Germline V lookup: CDR1 SGDLS, CDR2 YYNGEE. DNA of the CDR3: TGTGCCAGCAGCGAAAGACTAGCGGGGGGGGAGCAGTTCTTC. It translates to CASSERLAGGEQFF.

The chain joins TRBV2 to TRBJ2-5, with D tentatively TRBD2 (5 bases). The CDR3 loop spans 12 amino acids. V was shortened by 7 bases and J by 5 bases, with 11 bases between the two germline ends. The V gene's germline CDR1 is SNHLY and CDR2 FYNNEI. DNA of the CDR3: TGTGCCAGCAAGGCTAGCAGCGAGACCCAGTACTTC. Protein: CASKASSETQYF.

The rearrangement uses TRBV19 and TRBJ2-1; maybe TRBD1 (7 bases). CDR3 length: 12 amino acids. Trimming took off 7 bases at V and 8 bases at J, with 12 bases between the two ends. Germline assignment: CDR1 LNHDA and CDR2 SQIVND (reference sequence). The CDR3 nucleotides read TGTGCCAGTAAAGACAGGGAGGATGAGCAGTTCTTC. Protein product: CASKDREDEQFF. The whole variable domain, remainder taken from reference TRBV19 and TRBJ2-1, is DGGITQSPKYLFRKEGQNVTLSCEQNLNHDAMYWYRQDPGQGLRLIYYSQIVNDFQKGDIAEGYSVSREKKESFPLTVTSAQKNPTAFYLCASKDREDEQFFGPGTRLTVL.

The rearrangement joins TRBV24-1 to TRBJ2-1; D ambiguous. The CDR3 sequence is 15 residues long. Germline CDR1 and CDR2: KGHDR and SFDVKD. The V end lost 0 bases, the J end lost 7 bases, and 12 bases lay between the germline ends. The CDR3 sequence is CATSDLPGGSNEQFF. The DNA of the CDR3 is TGTGCCACCAGTGATTTGCCCGGCGGATCGAATGAGCAGTTCTTC.

The chain carries TRBV5-1 and TRBJ2-3, with TRBD2 identical over 14 bases. The junction had 11 bases not matched to a gene; V was cut back by 5 bases and J by 3 bases. The CDR3 loop spans 18 amino acids. The germline V gene encodes CDR1 SGHRS and CDR2 YFSETQ. CDR3 in amino acids: CASRKHQGLAGVTDTQYF. The DNA for the CDR3 is TGCGCCAGCAGAAAGCACCAGGGACTAGCGGGAGTTACAGATACGCAGTATTTT.